Each of the 10 T cell receptor beta chains below was sequenced from the same sample in a study of OX40 agonist ivuxolimab in advanced cancers. Here immunoSEQ multiplex PCR was the method, and the copy in TCRdb shows in-frame clones only, minus some. Of more than 45,000 clones in the sample, 77% are singletons; the top ten hold 2.6%. The sample here was CD4+ or CD8+ T cells sorted from blood, taken in a trial of the OX40 agonist ivuxolimab. Receptor source: an adult with an advanced solid tumor such as melanoma, head and neck, liver or kidney cancer.

The chain uses TRBV27 and TRBJ2-1; 7 positions agree with TRBD2. V lost 5 bases, J lost 5 bases, and 9 bases stayed unmatched. This CDR3 has 15 residues. Germline V gene sequence: CDR1 MNHEY, CDR2 SMNVEV (reference sequence). The CDR3 nucleotides are TGTGCCAGCAGTACCATAGCGGGTAAGGACAATGAGCAGTTCTTC. Protein sequence: CASSTIAGKDNEQFF.

This chain uses TRBV5-1 with TRBJ2-5, with D tentatively TRBD2 (6 bases). Germline V gives CDR1 SGHRS, CDR2 YFSETQ. This CDR3 contains 15 residues. V lost 3 bases and J 3 bases, leaving 15 bases between the germline ends. CDR3 in amino acids: CASSWGTHVKETQYF. The CDR3 DNA reads TGCGCCAGCAGCTGGGGGACTCACGTTAAAGAGACCCAGTACTTC.

The J gene is TRBJ1-6, the V gene TRBV7-8; D unclear. Trimming cost V 2 bases and J 4 bases, with 3 bases left between them. This CDR3 region has 13 residues. CDR1 is SGHVS and CDR2 is FQNEAQ in the germline V gene. CDR3 amino acids: CASSLQYNSPLHF. The CDR3 nucleotides are TGTGCCAGCAGCTTACAGTATAATTCACCCCTCCACTTT.

This chain joins TRBV28 and TRBJ2-5; a possible D gene is TRBD1 (7 bases). The CDR3 extends over 15 amino acids. Germline CDR1 MDHEN, CDR2 SYDVKM. Trimming took 5 bases from V and 5 from J, leaving 18 bases between them. The CDR3 bases are TGTGCCAGCAGTCCAAGCGGAGGGACAGCGGAGACCCAGTACTTC. Translating gives CASSPSGGTAETQYF.

The J gene is TRBJ2-6, the V gene TRBV10-3, with D unclear. Trimming removed 7 bases from V and 0 bases from J, with 7 bases in between. The CDR3 spans 14 residues. Germline CDR1 reads ENHRY; CDR2 reads SYGVKD. Written as DNA, the CDR3 is TGTGCCATCACTCAGGTCTCTGGGGCCAACGTCCTGACTTTC. Amino acids: CAITQVSGANVLTF.

On this clone: This sample also contains other DNA sequences that code for the same CDR3. The CDR3 is CASSETGPPNEKLFF. DNA for the CDR3: TGTGCCAGCAGCGAAACAGGCCCCCCTAATGAAAAACTGTTTTTT. The gene calls are TRBV2 and TRBJ1-4; TRBD1 might be the D (5 bases). The CDR3 spans 15 residues. Looked up from germline, CDR1 is SNHLY and CDR2 is FYNNEI. Deletions cut 6 bases from V and 3 bases from J, with 14 bases between. Supplemented by reference TRBV2 and TRBJ1-4, the full variable domain reads EPEVTQTPSHQVTQMGQEVILRCVPISNHLYFYWYRQILGQKVEFLVSFYNNEISEKSEIFDDQFSVERPDGSNFTLKIRSTKLEDSAMYFCASSETGPPNEKLFFGSGTQLSVL.

This clone has just a few counts. The V and J genes are TRBV5-1 and TRBJ2-6, with D perhaps TRBD1 or TRBD2 (6 bases each). The germline gives CDR1 SGHRS, CDR2 YFSETQ. V gave up 1 base and J gave up 2 bases, with 10 bases separating them. The CDR3 has 16 residues. Written as DNA, the CDR3 is TGCGCCAGCAGCTTGTACGGGGGCCCTGGGGCCAACGTCCTGACTTTC. Its translation is CASSLYGGPGANVLTF.

The chain has TRBV6-1 and TRBJ1-2, with D perhaps matching TRBD1 (5 bases). The CDR3 runs to 15 residues. Trimming left V 5 bases short and J 4 bases short, with 17 bases between. In germline, CDR1 is MNHNS, CDR2 SASEGT. The DNA for the CDR3 is TGTGCCAGCAGTTTTAACCCGGGACGGTTCTATGGCTACACCTTC. It is translated as CASSFNPGRFYGYTF.

This chain joins TRBV4-2 and TRBJ1-6, with 10 positions matching TRBD1. The CDR3 loop spans 17 amino acids. V lost 4 bases to trimming and J lost 7 bases; unmatched junction nucleotides: 10. Germline values: CDR1 LGHNA, CDR2 YNFKEQ. The CDR3: CASSLTHRQGANSPLHF. The CDR3, as DNA: TGTGCCAGCAGCCTAACTCACAGACAGGGGGCCAATTCACCCCTCCACTTT.

In its sample, this clone was seen once. J is TRBJ2-5 and V is TRBV6-4; TRBD1 matches at 7 bases. The J call may be faulty, since TRBJ2-7 better matches the DNA end. This CDR3 is built from 15 residues. Per the germline V gene, CDR1 is MRHNA and CDR2 is SNTAGT. CDR3 amino acids: CASRGTAPRGYEQYF. The CDR3 coding sequence is TGTGCCAGCAGGGGGACAGCTCCTCGCGGCTACGAGCAGTACTTC.